Here is one TCR beta chain with its context. Which antigen it targets is not known. No base qualities exist here, and no much larger clone lies one base off it. V was cut back by 4 bases and J by 0 bases, leaving a gap of 9 bases between them. The germline V gene (reference sequence) supplies CDR1 LNHNV and CDR2 YYDKDF. From its cysteine to its phenylalanine, the CDR3 spans 14 amino acids. The kept DNA is CDR3 alone, 42 bases in frame from the first base. Libraries were constructed by the immunoSEQ multiplex PCR assay. The table was pulled from immuneACCESS by TCRdb, which kept in-frame rearrangements only. Such tables lose some clones; where checked, under half of the loss comes from unresolved V genes, and the rest has no known cause. Across this sample there are approximately 140,000 clones, with more than 80% seen only once. In total, the top ten clones hold approximately 7.2% of the sample. These data come from a study of control samples from healthy donors and cancer patients (TCRdb year 2020).

Recombination connected TRBV15 to TRBJ1-2; possibly the D gene is TRBD1, per 5 matching bases. What was sequenced was blood. This clonotype originated in a man aged 18 to 35 in good health. The CDR3 loop reads CATSNRGTNYGYTF. Read as DNA, the sequence is TGTGCCACCAGCAACCGGGGGACTAACTATGGCTACACCTTC.